Shown below are 27 T cell receptor beta chains from a single sample sequenced in a study of T cell repertoires in cytomegalovirus infection. TCRdb passed the reads through MiXCR, listing each CDR3 protein once. Here the sample spans 550,000 to 850,000 distinct CDR3 sequences, around 32% being singletons. These TCRs' antigens remain unknown. Sequences were derived from cultured PBMCs, sampled from culture after CMV antigen stimulation. The receptors shown here come from a human donor in good health (CMV status not recorded). Some clones in this sample may be carry-over from other donors' samples.

There are many counts of this clonotype. The gene calls are TRBV7-8 and TRBJ1-2; D possibly corresponds to TRBD1 (5 bases). Germline CDR1 reads SGHVS; CDR2 reads FQNEAQ. This CDR3 is 16 amino acids long. The V and J ends lost 1 base and 2 bases respectively, with 14 bases between them. The CDR3 nucleotides read TGTGCCAGCAGCTTAGGTCGGGGACGACGCAACTATGGCTACACCTTC. It specifies CASSLGRGRRNYGYTF.

This chain uses TRBV2 with TRBJ2-1; the match to TRBD2 covers 11 bases. The CDR3 is 14 residues long. The J segment lost 12 bases and the V segment lost 6 bases, leaving 10 bases of the junction unmatched. Germline lookup yields CDR1 SNHLY and CDR2 FYNNEI. The CDR3 nucleotides are TGTGCCAGCAGACCGGGACTAGCGGACCGTGTGCAGTTCTTC. The encoded protein is CASRPGLADRVQFF.

The chain employs TRBV6-5 and TRBJ1-5, with D uncertain. The V and J ends lost 0 bases and 5 bases respectively, with 8 bases between them. Germline V gene data show CDR1 as MNHEY and CDR2 as SVGAGI. This CDR3 spans 14 amino acids. The DNA for the CDR3 is TGTGCCAGCAGTTACTCCCGCGGATATCAGCCCCAGCATTTT. This encodes CASSYSRGYQPQHF.

This clonotype has a handful of counts. The rearrangement uses TRBV2 and TRBJ2-3; 10 bases agree with TRBD2. Losses at the gene ends were 5 bases for V and 2 bases for J; bases not matched to a gene: 7. CDR3 length: 16 amino acids. Germline CDR1 SNHLY, CDR2 FYNNEI. CDR3 residues: CASSNGLAVPTDTQYF. As DNA, the CDR3 is TGTGCCAGCAGTAATGGACTAGCGGTACCCACAGATACGCAGTATTTT.

The rearrangement joins TRBV7-4 to TRBJ2-3, with 10 nucleotides matching TRBD2. J lost 0 bases, V lost 5 bases, and 20 bases had no gene match. CDR1 is SGHVT, CDR2 SQSDAQ, per germline. This CDR3 contains 21 residues. CDR3 amino acids: CASSKASGGVDLKKSTDTQYF. The CDR3 DNA is TGTGCCAGCAGCAAAGCCAGCGGGGGGGTGGATTTGAAGAAAAGCACAGATACGCAGTATTTT.

This rearrangement joins TRBV2 to TRBJ1-2, with a weak D call TRBD1 (6 bases). This CDR3 spans 11 amino acids. Trimming removed 10 bases at V and 6 bases at J, with 12 bases between. Germline V gene sequence: CDR1 SNHLY, CDR2 FYNNEI. The CDR3 sequence: CATQGSDGYTF. Written as DNA, the CDR3 is TGTGCCACCCAGGGGTCTGATGGCTACACCTTC.

The chain carries TRBV7-8 and TRBJ2-1; TRBD1 matches 7 bases. Germline loops: CDR1 SGHVS, CDR2 FQNEAQ. V lost 8 bases and J lost 9; bases outside the gene matches: 13. The CDR3 loop spans 14 amino acids. The CDR3 is CASSSGQARSEQFF. The CDR3 DNA sequence: TGTGCCAGCTCGTCCGGACAGGCAAGGAGTGAGCAGTTCTTC.

This clonotype has only a few counts. The gene calls are TRBV7-2 and TRBJ2-3, with TRBD2 matching over 7 bases. Looked up from germline, CDR1 is SGHTA and CDR2 is FQGNSA. The CDR3 is made up of 13 amino acids. Trimming took 6 bases from V and 7 from J; bases not matched to a gene: 7. This chain's CDR3 is CASSRGDQNTQYF. In DNA form, the CDR3 reads TGTGCCAGCAGTCGGGGGGATCAGAATACGCAGTATTTT.

The gene calls are TRBV7-9 and TRBJ2-7; D is possibly TRBD1 (5 bases). Between the trimmed V and J ends, which lost 0 bases and 3 bases, there was a span of 12 bases. Germline CDR1 and CDR2: SEHNR and FQNEAQ (reference sequence). CDR3 length: 15 amino acids. The chain's CDR3 is CASSLAQGRYYEQYF. The CDR3 nucleotides are TGTGCCAGCAGCTTAGCGCAGGGCCGATACTACGAGCAGTACTTC. The complete variable domain, with remaining parts taken from reference TRBV7-9 and TRBJ2-7, reads DTGVSQNPRHKITKRGQNVTFRCDPISEHNRLYWYRQTLGQGPEFLTYFQNEAQLEKSRLLSDRFSAERPKGSFSTLEIQRTEQGDSAMYLCASSLAQGRYYEQYFGPGTRLTVT.

The V gene is TRBV12-3 or TRBV12-4, the J gene TRBJ1-1; D is unresolved. Trimming took off 3 bases at V and 4 bases at J, with 12 bases between the two ends. CDR3 size: 14 residues. CDR3 in amino acids: CASSLRRETTEAFF. Written as DNA, the CDR3 is TGTGCCAGCAGTTTGAGGAGGGAGACCACTGAAGCTTTCTTT.

This clonotype was seen only once. The J gene is TRBJ1-1, the V gene TRBV19; possibly TRBD1 for D (5 bases). V was shortened by 1 base and J by 7 bases, with 19 bases between the two germline ends. Germline V gene sequence: CDR1 LNHDA, CDR2 SQIVND (reference sequence). The CDR3 has 16 amino acids. CDR3 nucleotide sequence: TGTGCCAGTAGTATAGGGCCCTGGGGACGTGGAGATGAAGCTTTCTTT. The encoded protein is CASSIGPWGRGDEAFF.

The chain carries TRBV7-9 and TRBJ2-1; D is unresolved. The germline V gene has CDR1 SEHNR and CDR2 FQNEAQ (reference sequence). CDR3 length: 14 amino acids. V was clipped by 2 bases and J by 8 bases, with 13 bases between them. The CDR3 nucleotides read TGTGCCAGCAGCTTATGGGGTGTAGGCGATGAGCAGTTCTTC. The encoded protein is CASSLWGVGDEQFF.

The V and J genes are TRBV4-1 and TRBJ1-5; D gene uncertain. Germline assignment: CDR1 MGHRA and CDR2 YSYEKL. The length of the CDR3 is 13 residues. The V end lost 0 bases, the J end lost 7 bases, and 7 bases lay between the germline ends. Written as DNA, the CDR3 is TGCGCCAGCAGCCAAGATCGGATCCAGCCCCAGCATTTT. Protein sequence: CASSQDRIQPQHF.

This chain joins TRBV20-1 and TRBJ2-1, with D possibly called TRBD1 or TRBD2 (5 bases each). This CDR3 region has 14 residues. With 3 bases removed from V and 2 bases from J, the gap between germline ends came to 11 bases. Germline CDR1 and CDR2: DFQATT and SNEGSKA (reference sequence). The DNA of the CDR3 is TGCAGTGCTAGTGGGGGTCTTACCTACAATGAGCAGTTCTTC. Its translation: CSASGGLTYNEQFF.

This chain links TRBV5-1 with TRBJ2-1, with D tentatively TRBD2 (7 bases). V was trimmed by 5 bases and J by 9 bases, leaving 12 bases between them. The CDR3 covers 12 residues. Germline V gene lookup returns CDR1 SGHRS and CDR2 YFSETQ. CDR3 in DNA: TGCGCCAGCAGAGGGGGGGAGGCTGAGCAGTTCTTC. Translation: CASRGGEAEQFF.

This clonotype was observed a few times. The gene calls are TRBV7-8 and TRBJ2-3; no clear D gene. The germline CDR1 and CDR2 sequences are SGHVS and FQNEAQ. CDR3 length: 13 amino acids. Trimming removed 6 bases from V and 2 bases from J, with 9 bases in between. In DNA, the CDR3 is TGTGCCAGCAGAGGTCAGTTCACAGATACGCAGTATTTT. It encodes CASRGQFTDTQYF.

This clonotype has more than one count but fewer than ten. The chain recombines TRBV7-2 with TRBJ2-3; D is possibly TRBD2 (6 bases). Germline loops: CDR1 SGHTA, CDR2 FQGNSA. V dropped 5 bases and J dropped 5 bases, with 17 bases sitting between them. This CDR3 contains 15 residues. The CDR3 spells CASSRRTAEGDTQYF. Written as DNA, the CDR3 is TGTGCCAGCAGCAGGCGTACAGCGGAGGGAGATACGCAGTATTTT.

This clonotype came up a few times. The chain carries TRBV6-5 and TRBJ2-1, with D maybe TRBD2 (5 bases). V lost 6 bases and J 6 bases, leaving 12 bases between the germline ends. Germline values: CDR1 MNHEY, CDR2 SVGAGI. There are 13 residues in the CDR3. CDR3 sequence: CASSPLSGNEQFF. The CDR3 bases are TGTGCCAGCAGCCCCTTAAGCGGCAATGAGCAGTTCTTC.

A few counts support this clonotype. J is TRBJ2-1 and V is TRBV12-5, with D possibly being TRBD1 or TRBD2 (5 bases each). There are 19 residues in the CDR3. The V end lost 2 bases, the J end lost 8 bases, and 28 bases lay between the germline ends. Germline lookup yields CDR1 LGHNT and CDR2 FRNRAP. The CDR3 reads CASGLSRTLIPLAVDEQFF. The CDR3 coding sequence is TGTGCTAGTGGTTTGTCCAGGACATTAATCCCTCTAGCTGTCGATGAGCAGTTCTTC.

The rearrangement uses TRBV24-1 and TRBJ2-1; 16 positions agree with TRBD2. This CDR3 spans 20 amino acids. J gave up 0 bases and V 3 bases, and 7 bases lay outside the gene matches. Germline V CDR1 and CDR2: KGHDR, SFDVKD. The CDR3 spells CATSDGTSGRARGSYNEQFF. The CDR3 DNA sequence: TGTGCCACCAGTGATGGGACTAGCGGGAGGGCCCGGGGCTCCTACAATGAGCAGTTCTTC.

The table lists this clonotype with a few counts. The CDR3 region is CASRSGGRTEAFF. In DNA form, the CDR3 reads TGTGCCAGCAGGTCGGGGGGAAGGACTGAAGCTTTCTTT. The chain uses TRBV27 and TRBJ1-1; maybe TRBD1 (5 bases). V was trimmed by 6 bases and J by 5 bases, leaving 13 bases between them. The CDR3 consists of 13 residues. Germline CDR1 reads MNHEY; CDR2 reads SMNVEV (reference sequence).

In its sample, this clonotype was seen many times. The rearrangement uses TRBV12-3 or TRBV12-4 and TRBJ1-6; D is unclear. The length of the CDR3 is 15 residues. V dropped 6 bases and J dropped 0 bases, with 9 bases sitting between them. The DNA of the CDR3 is TGTGCCAGCAGATCCAGGAGCTCCTATAATTCACCCCTCCACTTT. Amino acid sequence: CASRSRSSYNSPLHF.

The sample holds a few counts of this clonotype. The V call is TRBV11-2, the J call TRBJ2-1, with D possibly called TRBD1 or TRBD2 (5 bases each). The V end lost 5 bases, the J end lost 4 bases, and 15 bases lay between the germline ends. The V gene's germline CDR1 is SGHAT and CDR2 FQNNGV. There are 15 residues in the CDR3. This CDR3 is CASSPGTAQYNEQFF. The CDR3 nucleotides are TGTGCCAGCAGCCCGGGGACCGCGCAGTACAATGAGCAGTTCTTC.

This clonotype has only a few counts. The CDR3 DNA reads as TGTGCCAGCAGTAAGGAAGAACCTTTAGCTAACTATGGCTACACCTTC. It yields the protein CASSKEEPLANYGYTF. The chain joins TRBV28 to TRBJ1-2; D remains unclear. The CDR3 contains 16 residues. Germline CDR1 MDHEN, CDR2 SYDVKM. The V end was cut by 5 bases, the J end by 0 bases, with 16 bases between.

This chain uses TRBV12-3 or TRBV12-4 with TRBJ1-5, with D unclear. V lost 3 bases, J lost 5 bases, and 14 bases lay in between. The CDR3 consists of 15 residues. CDR3 protein: CASSFSRLGYQPQHF. The CDR3 region has the DNA TGTGCCAGCAGTTTTTCTCGGTTGGGGTATCAGCCCCAGCATTTT.

The genes are TRBV20-1 and TRBJ2-5; D is undetermined. The CDR3 runs 14 residues. Trimming shortened V by 0 bases and J by 5 bases, and 13 bases separated the two germline ends. Germline V gene sequence: CDR1 DFQATT, CDR2 SNEGSKA (reference sequence). The CDR3 nucleotides are TGCAGTGCTAGAGATTACCTAGTGTATGAGACCCAGTACTTC. Translated, it gives CSARDYLVYETQYF.

V usage is TRBV20-1 and J usage is TRBJ2-1, with 12 bases aligning to TRBD2. Germline V gives CDR1 DFQATT, CDR2 SNEGSKA (reference sequence). This CDR3 comprises 20 residues. The V and J ends lost 4 bases and 0 bases, in that order; junction bases with no gene match: 16. CDR3 sequence reads: CSANTNLAGGTWGSYNEQFF. The CDR3 DNA reads TGCAGTGCTAACACGAACCTAGCGGGAGGGACATGGGGCTCCTACAATGAGCAGTTCTTC.